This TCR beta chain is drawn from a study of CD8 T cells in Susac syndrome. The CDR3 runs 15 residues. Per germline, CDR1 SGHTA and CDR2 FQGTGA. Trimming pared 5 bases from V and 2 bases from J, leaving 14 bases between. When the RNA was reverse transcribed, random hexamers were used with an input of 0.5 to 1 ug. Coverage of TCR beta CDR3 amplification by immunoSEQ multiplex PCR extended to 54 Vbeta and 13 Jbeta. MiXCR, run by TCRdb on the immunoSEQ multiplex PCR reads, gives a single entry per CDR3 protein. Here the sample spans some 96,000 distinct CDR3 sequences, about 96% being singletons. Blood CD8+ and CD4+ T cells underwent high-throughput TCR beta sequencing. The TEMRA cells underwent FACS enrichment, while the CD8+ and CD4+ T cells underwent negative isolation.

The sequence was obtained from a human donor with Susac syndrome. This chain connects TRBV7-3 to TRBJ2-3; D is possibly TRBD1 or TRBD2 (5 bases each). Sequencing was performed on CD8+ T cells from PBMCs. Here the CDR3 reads CASSLTGLFTDTQYF. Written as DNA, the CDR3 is TGTGCCAGCAGCCTCACGGGGCTGTTCACAGATACGCAGTATTTT.